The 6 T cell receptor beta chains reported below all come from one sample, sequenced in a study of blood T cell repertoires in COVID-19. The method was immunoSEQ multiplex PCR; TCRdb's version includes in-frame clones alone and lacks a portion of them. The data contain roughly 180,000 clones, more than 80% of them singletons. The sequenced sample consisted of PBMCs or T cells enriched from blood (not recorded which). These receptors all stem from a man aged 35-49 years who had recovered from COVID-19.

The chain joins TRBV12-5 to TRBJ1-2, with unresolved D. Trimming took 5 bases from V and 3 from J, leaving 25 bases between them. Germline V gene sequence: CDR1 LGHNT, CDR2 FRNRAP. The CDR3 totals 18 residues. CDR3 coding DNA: TGTGCTAGTGGTCCCGTTGCGGGAGGGAGGATAGAGGACTATGGCTACACCTTC. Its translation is CASGPVAGGRIEDYGYTF. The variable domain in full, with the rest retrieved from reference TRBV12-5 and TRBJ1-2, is DARVTQTPRHKVTEMGQEVTMRCQPILGHNTVFWYRQTMMQGLELLAYFRNRAPLDDSGMPKDRFSAEMPDATLATLKIQPSEPRDSAVYFCASGPVAGGRIEDYGYTFGSGTRLTVV.

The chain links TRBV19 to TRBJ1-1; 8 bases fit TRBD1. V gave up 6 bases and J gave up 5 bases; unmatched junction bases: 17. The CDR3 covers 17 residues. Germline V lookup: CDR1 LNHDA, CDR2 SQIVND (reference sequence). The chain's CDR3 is CASSPRGHAFGVTEAFF. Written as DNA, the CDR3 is TGTGCCAGTAGCCCCAGGGGGCACGCCTTTGGGGTGACTGAAGCTTTCTTT.

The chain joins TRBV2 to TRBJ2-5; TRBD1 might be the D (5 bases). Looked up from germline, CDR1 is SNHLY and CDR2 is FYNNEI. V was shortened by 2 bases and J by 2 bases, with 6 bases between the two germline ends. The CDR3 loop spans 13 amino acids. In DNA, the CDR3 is TGTGCCAGCAGTGAAAACAGGCAAGAGACCCAGTACTTC. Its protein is CASSENRQETQYF.

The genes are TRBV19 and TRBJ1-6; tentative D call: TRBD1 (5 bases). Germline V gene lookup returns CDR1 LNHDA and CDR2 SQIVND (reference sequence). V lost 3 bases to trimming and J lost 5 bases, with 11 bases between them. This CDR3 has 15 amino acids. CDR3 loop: CASSIVRADNSPLHF. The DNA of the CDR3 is TGTGCCAGTAGTATCGTCAGGGCCGATAATTCACCCCTCCACTTT.

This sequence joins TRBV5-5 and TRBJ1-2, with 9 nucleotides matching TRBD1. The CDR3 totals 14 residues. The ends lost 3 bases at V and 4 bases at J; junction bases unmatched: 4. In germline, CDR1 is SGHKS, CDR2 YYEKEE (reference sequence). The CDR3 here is CASSWGQGTYGYTF. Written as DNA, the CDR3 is TGTGCCAGCAGCTGGGGACAGGGAACCTATGGCTACACCTTC.

The CDR3 DNA follows: TGTGCCAGTAGCGGACAGAGGGAGACCCAGTACTTC. Translated, it gives CASSGQRETQYF. The chain is built from TRBV19 and TRBJ2-5; TRBD1 is a possible D gene (6 bases). Per the germline V gene, CDR1 is LNHDA and CDR2 is SQIVND (reference sequence). Trimming cost V 6 bases and J 5 bases, with 10 bases left between them. The CDR3 extends over 12 amino acids.